The rows below give T cell receptor beta chains drawn from one sample of a study of human T cells and chemical hapten exposure. TCRdb analysed the RACE reads with MiXCR anew, one entry per CDR3 protein. The data hold around 380,000 distinct CDR3 sequences, with about 4.8% observed a single time. The sample here was whole blood, taken in connection with sensitization to the hapten diphenylcyclopropenone (DPC). These receptors all come from a woman between 45 and 60 years old with alopecia areata. Some clones in this sample may be carry-over from other donors' samples. Each CDR3 is given with its conserved first and last residue. The D gene is left open where the match is weak.

v_gene,d_gene,CDR3aa
TRBV20-1,TRBD2,CSARVSGSYEQYF
TRBV6-5,NA,CASSYSDPYEQYF
TRBV20-1,NA,CSAPGPLNPEAFF
TRBV27,NA,CASSSLQGLLVEAFF
TRBV28,NA,CASSLQSREQYF
TRBV7-2,TRBD2,CASSSGLAGGTTGELFF
TRBV2,NA,CASRKWGFYEQYF
TRBV29-1,NA,CSVESAPPMDTEAFF
TRBV12-3/TRBV12-4,TRBD2,CASSLGQAGLYF
TRBV11-2,NA,CASSLDLGGPSDTQYF
TRBV28,TRBD2,CASLLRLAGGPDTQYF
TRBV3-1,NA,CASSQYARTDGYTF
TRBV18,NA,CASSRGAGNTIYF
TRBV12-3/TRBV12-4,TRBD2,CASSPPGLAGIHEVF
TRBV20-1,NA,CSARDGGSYEQYF
TRBV6-5,NA,CASSYSRRPANTEAFF
TRBV20-1,NA,CSARGVKTGTENSPLHF
TRBV7-6,NA,CASSLDPGDNEKLFF
TRBV7-2,NA,CASSLGTARLGNTIYF
TRBV11-2,NA,CASSPYAAAPTNEKLFF
TRBV7-9,NA,CASSLSAVEQFF
TRBV5-6,TRBD1,CASSLQGAPKVLEAFF
TRBV12-3/TRBV12-4,NA,CASSFGAGAADTQYF
TRBV21-1,NA,CASSHGRSSDTQYF
TRBV13,NA,CASSLGTRFTDTQYF
TRBV7-2,TRBD2,CASSPRGGYQETQYF
TRBV2,TRBD2,CASMYAERGEQFF
TRBV7-2,NA,CASSLALHNEQFF
TRBV11-2,NA,CASSLVRGPRLLSYEQYF
TRBV30,NA,CAGGGFGNTIYF
TRBV11-3,NA,CASSLSRGASTEAFF
TRBV3-1,NA,CASQPGFNTGELFF
TRBV20-1,NA,CSARDSGRRVDTQYF
TRBV29-1,NA,CSVEDRQEALTDTQYF
TRBV10-3,NA,CAISESGGRSMNTEAFF
TRBV12-3/TRBV12-4,TRBD1,CASSPGTVIYGYTF
TRBV6-5,TRBD2,CASSPQAGDRNIQYF
TRBV5-6,TRBD2,CASSTLTSGCTDTQYF
TRBV29-1,NA,CLVDSYNEQFF
TRBV10-2,TRBD2,CASSEVAGVSTDTQYF
TRBV20-1,TRBD1,CSARPQGDRGGGYTF
TRBV3-1,TRBD2,CASSQAGSGIYYEQYF
TRBV6-5,TRBD1,CASSSGTGRGSYEQYF
TRBV14,TRBD2,CASSQLTSEGEQFF
TRBV14,TRBD1,CASSPDRTGGTTSPLHF
TRBV11-2,TRBD1,CASSLVPAPGQGASNYGYTF
TRBV29-1,TRBD1,CSVKRQGPGDTQYF
TRBV3-1,NA,CASSQDSGGGNQPQHF